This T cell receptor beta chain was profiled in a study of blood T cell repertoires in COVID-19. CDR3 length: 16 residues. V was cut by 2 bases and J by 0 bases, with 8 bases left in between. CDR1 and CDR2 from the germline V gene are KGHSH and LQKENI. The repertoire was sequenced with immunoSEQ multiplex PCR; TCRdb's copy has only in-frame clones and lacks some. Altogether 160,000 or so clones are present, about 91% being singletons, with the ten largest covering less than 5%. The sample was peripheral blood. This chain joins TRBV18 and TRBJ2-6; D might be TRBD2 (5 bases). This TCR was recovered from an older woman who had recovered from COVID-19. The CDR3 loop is CASSPAGVSGANVLTF. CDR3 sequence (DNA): TGTGCCAGCTCACCAGCGGGTGTCTCTGGGGCCAACGTCCTGACTTTC.